This TCR beta chain was identified in a study of cytomegalovirus exposure and HLA in healthy donors. The study's findings and limits: Immune exposure information available was restricted to CMV serostatus.

Germline V CDR1 and CDR2: MNHEY, SMNVEV (reference sequence). The CDR3 is made up of 15 amino acids. The germline V and J ends were trimmed by 0 bases and 4 bases, with 10 bases remaining between them. Vbeta (60) and Jbeta (13) primers were used in the PCR. Clones were sequenced by immunoSEQ multiplex PCR, and TCRdb holds only the in-frame ones, with some missing. The sample has some 180,000 clones, 76% seen once; the top ten hold roughly 1.5%. A remark on this clone: Its antigen is still unknown.

The chain is built from TRBV27 and TRBJ1-3, with a weak D call TRBD1 (6 bases). This receptor was identified in a man aged 18 to 29 in good health and CMV-seronegative. The specimen sequenced was PBMCs. This CDR3 reads CASSLSWGHGNTIYF. CDR3 nucleotide sequence: TGTGCCAGCAGTTTATCTTGGGGGCACGGAAACACCATATATTTT.